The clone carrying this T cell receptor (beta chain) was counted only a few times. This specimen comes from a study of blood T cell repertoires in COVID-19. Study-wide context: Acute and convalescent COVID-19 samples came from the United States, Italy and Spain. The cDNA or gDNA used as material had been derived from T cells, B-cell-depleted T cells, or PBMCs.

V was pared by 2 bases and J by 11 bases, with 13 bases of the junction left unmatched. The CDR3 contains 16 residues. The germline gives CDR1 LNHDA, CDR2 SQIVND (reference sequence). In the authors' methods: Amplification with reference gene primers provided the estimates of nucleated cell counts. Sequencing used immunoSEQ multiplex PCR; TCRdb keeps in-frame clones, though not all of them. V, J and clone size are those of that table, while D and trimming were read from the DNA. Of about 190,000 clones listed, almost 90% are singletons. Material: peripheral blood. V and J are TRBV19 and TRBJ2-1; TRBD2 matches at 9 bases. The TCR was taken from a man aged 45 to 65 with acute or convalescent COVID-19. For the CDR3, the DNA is TGTGCCAGTAGTATACCCCTTAGCGGGAGAAGGTCCCAGCAGTTCTTC. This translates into CASSIPLSGRRSQQFF.